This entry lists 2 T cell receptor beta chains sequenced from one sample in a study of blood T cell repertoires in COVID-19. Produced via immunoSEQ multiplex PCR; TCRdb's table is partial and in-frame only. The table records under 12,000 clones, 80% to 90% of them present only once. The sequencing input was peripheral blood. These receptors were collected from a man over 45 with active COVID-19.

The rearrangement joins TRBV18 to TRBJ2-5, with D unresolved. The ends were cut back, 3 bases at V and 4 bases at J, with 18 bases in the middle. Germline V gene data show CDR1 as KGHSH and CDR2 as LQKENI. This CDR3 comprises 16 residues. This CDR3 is CASSPEPARRLETQYF. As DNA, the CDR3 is TGTGCCAGCTCACCGGAGCCAGCGAGACGGTTAGAGACCCAGTACTTC.

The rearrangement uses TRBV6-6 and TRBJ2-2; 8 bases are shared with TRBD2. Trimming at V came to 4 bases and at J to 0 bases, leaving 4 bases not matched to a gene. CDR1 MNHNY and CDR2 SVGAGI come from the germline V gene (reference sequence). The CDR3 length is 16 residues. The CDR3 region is CASSLTSGSNTGELFF. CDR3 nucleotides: TGTGCCAGCAGTTTAACTAGCGGTTCGAACACCGGGGAGCTGTTTTTT.